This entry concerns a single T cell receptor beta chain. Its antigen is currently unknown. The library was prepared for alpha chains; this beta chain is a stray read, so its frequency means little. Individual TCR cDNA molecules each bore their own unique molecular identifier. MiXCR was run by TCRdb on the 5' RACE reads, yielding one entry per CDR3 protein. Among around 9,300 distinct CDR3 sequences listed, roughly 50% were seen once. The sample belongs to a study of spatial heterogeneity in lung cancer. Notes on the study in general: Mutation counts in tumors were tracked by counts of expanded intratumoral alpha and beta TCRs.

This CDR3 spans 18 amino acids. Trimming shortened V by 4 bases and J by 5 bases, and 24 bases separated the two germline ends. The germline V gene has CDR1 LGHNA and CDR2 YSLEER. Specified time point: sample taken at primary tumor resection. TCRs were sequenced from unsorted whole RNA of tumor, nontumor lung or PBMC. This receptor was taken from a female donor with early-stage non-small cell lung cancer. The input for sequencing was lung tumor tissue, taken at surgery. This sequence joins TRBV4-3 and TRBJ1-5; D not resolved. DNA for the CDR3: TGCGCCAGCAGCCTTCCAAGGCCAGGATGGCGGCCTGATCAGCCCCAGCATTTT. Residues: CASSLPRPGWRPDQPQHF.